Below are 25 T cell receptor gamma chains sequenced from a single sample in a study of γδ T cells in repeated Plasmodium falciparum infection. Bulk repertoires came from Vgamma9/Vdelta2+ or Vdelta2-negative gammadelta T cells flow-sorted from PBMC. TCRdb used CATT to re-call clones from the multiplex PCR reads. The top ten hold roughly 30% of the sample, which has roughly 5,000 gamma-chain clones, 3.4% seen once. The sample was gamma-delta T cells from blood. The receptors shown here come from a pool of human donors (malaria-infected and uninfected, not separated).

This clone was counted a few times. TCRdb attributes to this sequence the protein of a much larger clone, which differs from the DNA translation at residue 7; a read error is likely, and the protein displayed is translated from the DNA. The CDR3 bases are TGTGCCTTGTGGGAGGTGATTGATTATTATAAGAAACTCTTT. Its translation: CALWEVIDYYKKLF. V and J are TRGV9 and TRGJ1 or TRGJ2. Germline matching of the DNA provided the J gene here, since TCRdb leaves it blank. The CDR3 sequence is 14 residues long. After removal of 0 bases from V and 2 bases from J, the junction contained 4 bases not matched to a gene. Germline V CDR1 and CDR2: GITISATS, ISYDGTV (reference sequence).

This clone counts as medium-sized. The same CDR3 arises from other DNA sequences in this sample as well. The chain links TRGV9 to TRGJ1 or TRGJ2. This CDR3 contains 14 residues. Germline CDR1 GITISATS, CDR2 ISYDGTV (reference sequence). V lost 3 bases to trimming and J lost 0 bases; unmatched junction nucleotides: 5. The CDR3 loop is CALWESENYYKKLF. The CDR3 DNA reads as TGTGCCTTGTGGGAGTCAGAGAATTATTATAAGAAACTCTTT.

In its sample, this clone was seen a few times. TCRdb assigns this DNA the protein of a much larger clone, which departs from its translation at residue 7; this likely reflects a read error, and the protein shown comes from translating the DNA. CDR3 sequence (DNA): TGTGCCACCTGGGACAGGTCAAGGAAACTCTTT. This encodes CATWDRSRKLF. The chain has TRGV5 and TRGJ1 or TRGJ2. The CDR3 runs 11 residues. CDR1 is VINAFY and CDR2 is YDVSNSKD in the germline V gene. The V segment lost 0 bases and the J segment 12 bases; nucleotides outside the gene matches: 5.

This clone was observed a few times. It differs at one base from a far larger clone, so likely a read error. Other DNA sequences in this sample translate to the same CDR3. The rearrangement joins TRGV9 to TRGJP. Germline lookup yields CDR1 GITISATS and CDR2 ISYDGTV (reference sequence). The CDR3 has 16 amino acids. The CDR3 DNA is TGTGCCTTGTGGGAGGCCAAAGAGTTGGGCAAAAAGATCAAGGTATTT. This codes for CALWEAKELGKKIKVF.

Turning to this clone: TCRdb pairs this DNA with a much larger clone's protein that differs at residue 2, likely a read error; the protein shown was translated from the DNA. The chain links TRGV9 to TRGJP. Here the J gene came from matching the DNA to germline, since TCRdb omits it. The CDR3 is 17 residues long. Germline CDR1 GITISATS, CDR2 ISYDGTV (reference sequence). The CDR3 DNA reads TGTACCTTGTGGGAGGGTAAGCAAGAGTTGGGCAAAAAAATCAAGGTATTT. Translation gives CTLWEGKQELGKKIKVF.

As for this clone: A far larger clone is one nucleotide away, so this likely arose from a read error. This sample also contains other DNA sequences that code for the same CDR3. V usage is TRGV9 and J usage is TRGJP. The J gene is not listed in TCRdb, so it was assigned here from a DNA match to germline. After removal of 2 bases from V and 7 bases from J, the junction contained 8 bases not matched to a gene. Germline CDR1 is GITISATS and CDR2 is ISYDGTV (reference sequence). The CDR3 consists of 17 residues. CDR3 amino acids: CALWEEQQELGKKIKVF. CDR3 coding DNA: TGTGCCTTGTGGGAGGAACAGCAGGAGTTGGGCAAAAAAATCAAGGTATTT.

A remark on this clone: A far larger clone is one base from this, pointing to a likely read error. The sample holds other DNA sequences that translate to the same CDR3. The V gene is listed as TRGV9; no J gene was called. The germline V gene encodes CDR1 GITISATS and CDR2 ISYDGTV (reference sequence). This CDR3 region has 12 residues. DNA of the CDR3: TGTGCCTCATATCATTCCCAGGATAAGAAACTCTTC. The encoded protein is CASYHSQDKKLF.

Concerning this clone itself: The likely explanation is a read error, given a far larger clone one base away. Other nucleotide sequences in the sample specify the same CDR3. For the CDR3, the DNA is TGTGCCTTGTGGGAGCCGATGGGTTATTATAAGAAGCTCTTT. Residues: CALWEPMGYYKKLF. The J gene went uncalled, whereas the V gene is TRGV9. Germline V lookup: CDR1 GITISATS, CDR2 ISYDGTV (reference sequence). The CDR3 is 14 residues long.

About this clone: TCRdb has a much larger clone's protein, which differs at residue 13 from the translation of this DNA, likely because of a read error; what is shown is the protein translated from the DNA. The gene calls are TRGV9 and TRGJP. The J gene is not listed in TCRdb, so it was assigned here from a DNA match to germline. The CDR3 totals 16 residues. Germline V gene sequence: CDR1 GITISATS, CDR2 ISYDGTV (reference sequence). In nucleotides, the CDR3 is TGTGCCTTGTGGGAGGAGTGGGAGTTGGGCAAAAAAACCAAGGTATTT. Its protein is CALWEEWELGKKTKVF.

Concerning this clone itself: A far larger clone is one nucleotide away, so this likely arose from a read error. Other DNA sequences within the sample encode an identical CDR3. CDR3: CALWESHYYKKLF. CDR3 DNA sequence: TGCGCCTTGTGGGAATCCCATTATTATAAGAAACTCTTT. The chain is built from TRGV9 and TRGJ1 or TRGJ2. The J gene is not listed in TCRdb, so it was assigned here from a DNA match to germline. The CDR3 spans 13 residues. Germline lookup yields CDR1 GITISATS and CDR2 ISYDGTV (reference sequence).

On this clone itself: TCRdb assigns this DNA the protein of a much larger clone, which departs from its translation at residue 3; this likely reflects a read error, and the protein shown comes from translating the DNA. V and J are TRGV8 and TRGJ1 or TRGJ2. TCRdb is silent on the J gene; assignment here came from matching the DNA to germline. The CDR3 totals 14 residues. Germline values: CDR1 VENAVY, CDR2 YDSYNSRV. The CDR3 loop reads CAIWGKGNYYKKLF. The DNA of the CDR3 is TGTGCCATCTGGGGGAAAGGAAATTATTATAAGAAACTCTTT.

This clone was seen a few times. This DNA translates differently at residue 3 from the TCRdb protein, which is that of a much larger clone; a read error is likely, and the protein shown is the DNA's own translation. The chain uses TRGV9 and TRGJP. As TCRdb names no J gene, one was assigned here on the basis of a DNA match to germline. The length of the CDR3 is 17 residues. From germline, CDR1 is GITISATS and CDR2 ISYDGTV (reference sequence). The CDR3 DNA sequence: TGTGCCTCGTGGGAGGGTAAGCAAGAGTTGGGCAAAAAAATCAAGGTATTT. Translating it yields CASWEGKQELGKKIKVF.

The CDR3 bases are TGTGCCTTGTGGGAGGACCCCTTGTCCGAGTTGGGCAAAAAAATCAAGGTATTT. The encoded protein is CALWEDPLSELGKKIKVF. The chain recombines TRGV9 with TRGJP. The J gene, left out of TCRdb, was set here by checking the DNA against germline. Trimming at V came to 2 bases and at J to 7 bases, leaving 11 bases not matched to a gene. CDR1 GITISATS and CDR2 ISYDGTV come from the germline V gene (reference sequence). CDR3 length: 18 residues.

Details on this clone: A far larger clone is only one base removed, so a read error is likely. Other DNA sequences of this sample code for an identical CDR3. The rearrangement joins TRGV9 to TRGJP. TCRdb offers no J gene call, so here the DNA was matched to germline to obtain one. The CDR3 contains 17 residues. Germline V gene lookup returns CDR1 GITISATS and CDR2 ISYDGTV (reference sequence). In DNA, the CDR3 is TGCGCCTTGTGGGAGGCCCTGGAAGAGTTGGGCAAAAAAATCAAGGTATTT. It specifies CALWEALEELGKKIKVF.

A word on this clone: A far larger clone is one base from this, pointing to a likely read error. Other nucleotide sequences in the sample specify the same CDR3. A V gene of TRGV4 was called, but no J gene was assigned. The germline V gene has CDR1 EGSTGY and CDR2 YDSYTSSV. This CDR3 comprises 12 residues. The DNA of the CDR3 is TGTGCCACCTGGGATTCTTATTATAAGAAGCTCTTT. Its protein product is CATWDSYYKKLF.

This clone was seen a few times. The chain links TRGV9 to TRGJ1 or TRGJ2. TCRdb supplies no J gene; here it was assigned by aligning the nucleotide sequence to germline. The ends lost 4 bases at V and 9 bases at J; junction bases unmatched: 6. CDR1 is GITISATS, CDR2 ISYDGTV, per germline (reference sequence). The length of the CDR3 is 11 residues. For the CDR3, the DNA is TGTGCCTTGTGGGACCATCGTAAGAAACTCTTT. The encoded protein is CALWDHRKKLF.

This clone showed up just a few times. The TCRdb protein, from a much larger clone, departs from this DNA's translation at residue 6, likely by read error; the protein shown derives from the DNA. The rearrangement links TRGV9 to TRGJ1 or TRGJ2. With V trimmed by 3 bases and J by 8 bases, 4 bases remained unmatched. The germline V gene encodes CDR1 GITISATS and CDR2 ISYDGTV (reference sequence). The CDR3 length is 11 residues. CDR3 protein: CALWEKNKKLF. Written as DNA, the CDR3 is TGTGCCTTGTGGGAGAAAAATAAGAAACTCTTT.

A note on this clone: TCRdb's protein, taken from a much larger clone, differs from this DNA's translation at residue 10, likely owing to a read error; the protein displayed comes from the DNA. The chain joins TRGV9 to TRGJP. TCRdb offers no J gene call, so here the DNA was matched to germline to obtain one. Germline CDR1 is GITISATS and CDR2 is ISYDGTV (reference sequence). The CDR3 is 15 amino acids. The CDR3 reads CALWDVELGEKIKVF. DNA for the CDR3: TGTGCCTTGTGGGATGTCGAGTTGGGCGAAAAAATCAAGGTATTT.

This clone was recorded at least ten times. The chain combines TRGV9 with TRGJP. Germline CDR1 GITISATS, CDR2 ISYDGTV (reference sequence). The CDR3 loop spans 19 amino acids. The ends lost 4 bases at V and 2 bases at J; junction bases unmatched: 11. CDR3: CALWDEIKRQELGKKIKVF. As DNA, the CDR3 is TGTGCCTTGTGGGACGAAATTAAACGGCAAGAGTTGGGCAAAAAAATCAAGGTATTT.

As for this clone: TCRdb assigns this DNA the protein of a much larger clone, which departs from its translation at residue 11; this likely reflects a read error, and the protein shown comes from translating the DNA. The CDR3 coding sequence is TGTGCCTTGTGGGAGGTGCAGGGGAGAGAGTCGGGCAAAAAAATCAAGGTATTT. Protein sequence: CALWEVQGRESGKKIKVF. The V call is TRGV9, the J call TRGJP. As TCRdb names no J gene, one was assigned here on the basis of a DNA match to germline. The CDR3 runs to 18 residues. Germline V gives CDR1 GITISATS, CDR2 ISYDGTV (reference sequence).

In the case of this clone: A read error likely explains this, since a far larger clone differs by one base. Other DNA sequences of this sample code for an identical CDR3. The CDR3 region has the DNA TGTGCCTTGTGGGAGGTGCACCATAGTAAGAAGCTCTTT. Protein sequence: CALWEVHHSKKLF. V gene assignment gives TRGV9, but the J gene was left uncalled. The germline V gene has CDR1 GITISATS and CDR2 ISYDGTV (reference sequence). This CDR3 has 13 amino acids.

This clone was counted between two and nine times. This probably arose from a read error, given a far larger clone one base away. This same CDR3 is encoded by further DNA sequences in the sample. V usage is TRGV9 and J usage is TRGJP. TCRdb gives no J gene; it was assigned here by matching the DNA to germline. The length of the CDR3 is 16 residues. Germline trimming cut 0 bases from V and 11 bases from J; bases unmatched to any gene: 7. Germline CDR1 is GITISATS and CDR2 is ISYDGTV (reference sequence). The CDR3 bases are TGTGCCTTGTGGGAGGTGCACCTGCTGGGCAAAAAAATCAAGGTATTT. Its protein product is CALWEVHLLGKKIKVF.

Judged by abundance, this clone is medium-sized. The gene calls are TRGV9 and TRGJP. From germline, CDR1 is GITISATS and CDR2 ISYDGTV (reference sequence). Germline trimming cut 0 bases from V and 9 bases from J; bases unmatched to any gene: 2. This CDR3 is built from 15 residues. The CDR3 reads CALWEVVLGKKIKVF. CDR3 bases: TGTGCCTTGTGGGAGGTGGTGTTGGGCAAAAAAATCAAGGTATTT.

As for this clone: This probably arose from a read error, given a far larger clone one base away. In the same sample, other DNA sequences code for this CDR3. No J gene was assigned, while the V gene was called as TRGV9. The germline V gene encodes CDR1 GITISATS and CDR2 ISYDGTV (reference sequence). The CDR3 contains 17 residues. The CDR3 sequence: CALWEGKQELGKKIKVF. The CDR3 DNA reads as TGTGCCTTGTGGGAGGGTAAGCAAGAGTTGGGCAAAAAAATTAAGGTATTT.

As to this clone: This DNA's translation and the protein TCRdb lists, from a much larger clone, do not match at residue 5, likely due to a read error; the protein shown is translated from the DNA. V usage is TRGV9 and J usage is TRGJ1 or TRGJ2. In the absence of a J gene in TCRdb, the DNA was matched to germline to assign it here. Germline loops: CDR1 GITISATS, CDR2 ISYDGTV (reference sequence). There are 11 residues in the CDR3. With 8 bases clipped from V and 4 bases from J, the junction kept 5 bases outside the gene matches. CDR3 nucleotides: TGTGCCTTGTATCGCTATTATAAGAAACTCTTT. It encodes CALYRYYKKLF.